This T cell receptor (beta chain) was recorded in a study of T cells after yellow fever vaccination (dated 2019 in TCRdb). In terms of the full investigation: The SMART-Seq v4 Ultra Low Input RNA kit was used to prepare libraries from fractions with low cell numbers. Blood samples were taken at several timepoints before and after primary and secondary immunization, and bulk PBMC replicates and cell subsets were isolated. To follow T-cell clones before and after both primary and booster YFV17D yellow fever vaccination, bulk TCR alpha and beta repertoires underwent longitudinal sequencing. Two healthy male donors, one aged 18 to 30 and one aged 30 to 40 years, were included in the cohort. The study at large found these results: Only a couple of donors were included in the study, so the extent to which the findings can be generalized is limited. The secondary T-cell response was weaker than the primary response but faster, peaking on day 5 instead of day 15. A small share of clonotypes was detected in both CD4 and CD8 compartments, with the overlap likely arising from convergent recombination. After the booster, most clones that had expanded after primary vaccination were detected again (around 97% of CD4 and roughly nine tenths of CD8), suggesting broad maintenance of memory. FACS-sorted repertoires could contain abundant contaminating clonotypes from the bulk population, so computational filtering was required.

The germline ends are 10 bases apart after V is trimmed by 3 bases and J by 2 bases. CDR1 and CDR2 are read off the germline V gene as MDHEN and SYDVKM. Its CDR3 holds 14 amino acids, cysteine through phenylalanine. Only the CDR3 DNA stays, 42 bases, in frame from base 1. The treatment or condition label here, explained by the study, means: live attenuated yellow fever vaccine strain. At each blood-draw timepoint, two biological replicates of bulk PBMCs were obtained. A standard Ficoll-Paque protocol was used to isolate PBMCs from peripheral blood. TriZol was used to extract RNA from bulk PBMCs, from CD4 and CD8 fractions, and from dextramer-positive and dextramer-negative fractions. Synthesis of TCR cDNA relied on 5'RACE template switching, a step that introduced a universal primer site along with unique molecular identifiers. Priming for cDNA synthesis came from both the TCR alpha and TCR beta constant segments. Libraries were amplified in two PCR steps, with sample barcodes and sequencing adapters added in the second step. Sequencing of libraries was performed on Illumina HiSeq 2500 (2x100 bp) or NovaSeq (2x150 bp). The paper's data handling went like this. MIGEC handled demultiplexing of reads and collapsing into UMI consensus sequences, while MiXCR performed V(D)J alignment. Vaccine-responding clonotypes were defined with edgeR using replicate PBMC samples, requiring FDR below 0.01 and a log2 fold change above 5 up to day 15. Bulk clonotypes were assigned CD4 or CD8 identity according to which sequenced CD4 or CD8 repertoire held them at higher abundance. TCRdb trimmed the raw reads at Q25, called clones with MiXCR and kept productive beta chains. CDR3 protein sequences are deduplicated, and each keeps its most common genes and DNA. These V and J calls originate from TCRdb's pipeline instead of the authors' own analysis. The sample data list 400,000 to 650,000 distinct CDR3 sequences, and about a fifth of these were observed just once. In total, the top ten clones hold 15% to 20% of the sample.

This clonotype was counted between two and nine times. The clone's antigen remains unknown. No much larger clone is present one base from it, and per-base qualities are unavailable. This clonotype was obtained from a man aged 18 to 30 who received the YFV17D yellow fever vaccine. The receptor chain draws on TRBV28 and TRBJ1-2; no D gene is confidently identified. Sequenced material: PBMCs, taken approximately 22 days after the first yellow fever vaccination. At the DNA level, the sequence is TGTGCCAGCAGTTTCCTCCTGATAAACTATGGCTACACCTTC. The encoded protein is CASSFLLINYGYTF.